The rows below give T cell receptor beta chains drawn from one sample of a study of beta chain features in type 1 diabetes. Measured with immunoSEQ multiplex PCR; TCRdb has only the in-frame clones, and not every one. Altogether hundreds of thousands of clones are present, roughly 13% being singletons, with the ten largest covering approximately 0.021%. Sequenced: naive CD4+ T cells from blood. The receptors come from a man between 18 and 35 years old with type 1 diabetes. Each CDR3 is given with its conserved first and last residue. The D gene is left open where the match is weak. Not every row has a clone size; where given, it reads once, few, many or a size class.

d_gene	v_gene	abundance	j_gene	CDR3nt	CDR3aa
.	TRBV28	few	TRBJ1-1	TGTGCCAGCCGGATGGAAACTGAAGCTTTCTTT	CASRMETEAFF
TRBD1	TRBV6-6	.	TRBJ1-1	TGTGCCAGCAGTACTAGACAGGGGGCAGGTGAAGCTTTCTTT	CASSTRQGAGEAFF
TRBD1	TRBV11-2	.	TRBJ1-6	TGTGCCAGCAGCTTACACAGGGGAAGATCACCCCTCCACTTT	CASSLHRGRSPLHF
.	TRBV23-1	few	TRBJ2-5	TGCGCCAGCACGCAATGCCTCTTGGCGCAACCAACAGGGGAGACCCAGTACTTC	CASTQCLLAQPTGETQYF
TRBD2	TRBV2	.	TRBJ2-3	TGTGCCAGCCCGCTGGCTAGCGGGGGATCAGATACGCAGTATTTT	CASPLASGGSDTQYF
.	TRBV10-3	.	TRBJ1-1	TGTGCCATCAACCCGCATGACAGAAACACTGAAGCTTTCTTT	CAINPHDRNTEAFF
.	TRBV7-9	few	TRBJ1-6	TGTGCCAGCAGCTTAGAGACACCAGATAATTCACCCCTCCACTTT	CASSLETPDNSPLHF
TRBD1	TRBV7-2	few	TRBJ2-1	TGTGCCAGCAGCCGGGACAGGGCAGTCTACAATGAGCAGTTCTTC	CASSRDRAVYNEQFF
.	TRBV2	few	TRBJ1-1	TGTGCCAGCAGTGAAGCAGGGCACCCGGGCACTGAAGCTTTCTTT	CASSEAGHPGTEAFF
.	TRBV2	few	TRBJ2-5	TGTGCCAGCAGTGGGTCGGGGGCGACCCAAGAGACCCAGTACTTC	CASSGSGATQETQYF
.	TRBV18	.	TRBJ2-5	TGTGCCAGCTCACCGGGGACATATACGGGAGAGACCCAGTACTTC	CASSPGTYTGETQYF
.	TRBV6-6	few	TRBJ1-4	TGTGCCAGCGTGACAGGTCCGAATGAAAAACTGTTTTTT	CASVTGPNEKLFF
TRBD1	TRBV6-1	.	TRBJ2-3	TGTGCCAGCACTCTGCAGGGGGCAGATACGCAGTATTTT	CASTLQGADTQYF
TRBD2	TRBV30	.	TRBJ2-3	TGTGCCTGGAGTTTCAGCGGGGTCACAGATACGCAGTATTTT	CAWSFSGVTDTQYF
.	TRBV2	.	TRBJ1-5	TGTGCCAGCAGTGAAGTGAGCCGATATCAGCCCCAGCATTTT	CASSEVSRYQPQHF